The following is a T cell receptor (beta chain) sequence with its context. CD8 cells regarded as naive lacked CD45RO, were positively chosen for CCR7, and omitted terminally differentiated effector memory CD45RA+ cells. This sample was taken from a study of shared clonotypes between healthy human individuals. Data came from immunoSEQ multiplex PCR; TCRdb stores just in-frame clones and leaves some out. The data hold 2 million or so clones, with about 94% observed a single time. Germline trimming cut 5 bases from V and 3 bases from J; bases unmatched to any gene: 11. Germline values: CDR1 PRHDT, CDR2 FYEKMQ (reference sequence). The CDR3 runs 16 residues.

This TCR derives from a man aged 18 to 35 in good health. Sample: naive CD8+ T cells sorted from blood. This chain joins TRBV13 and TRBJ1-2, with 8 positions matching TRBD1. CDR3 coding DNA: TGTGCCAGCAGCGTCGGGACAGGTGAGGGGTACTATGGCTACACCTTC. This gives the protein CASSVGTGEGYYGYTF.